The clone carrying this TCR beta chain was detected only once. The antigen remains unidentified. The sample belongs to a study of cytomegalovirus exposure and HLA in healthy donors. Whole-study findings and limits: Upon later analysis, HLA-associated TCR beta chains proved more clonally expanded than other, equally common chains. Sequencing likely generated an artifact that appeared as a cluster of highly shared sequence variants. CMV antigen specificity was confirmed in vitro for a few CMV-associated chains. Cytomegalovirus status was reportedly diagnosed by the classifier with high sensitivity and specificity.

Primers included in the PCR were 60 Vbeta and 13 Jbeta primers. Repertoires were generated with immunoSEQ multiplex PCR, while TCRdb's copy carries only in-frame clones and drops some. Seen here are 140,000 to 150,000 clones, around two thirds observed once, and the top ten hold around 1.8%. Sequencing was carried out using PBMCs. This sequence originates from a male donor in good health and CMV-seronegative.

This CDR3 reads CSAWGDTEAFF. The CDR3 DNA follows: TGCAGTGCTTGGGGGGATACTGAAGCTTTCTTT. The rearrangement joins TRBV20-1 to TRBJ1-1; weak D call: TRBD1 (5 bases). This CDR3 contains 11 residues. Germline CDR1 reads DFQATT; CDR2 reads SNEGSKA (reference sequence). Trimming cost V 5 bases and J 5 bases, with 9 bases left between them.